Presented here are 32 T cell receptor beta chains from one specimen sequenced in a study of blood T cell repertoires in COVID-19. The repertoire was sequenced with immunoSEQ multiplex PCR; TCRdb's copy has only in-frame clones and lacks some. This table has under 200,000 clones, around four fifths appearing once. The specimen was peripheral blood. These receptors were collected from an elderly woman with acute or convalescent COVID-19.

The rearrangement uses TRBV19 and TRBJ1-1, with 9 bases fitting TRBD1. V shed 3 bases and J 9 bases; nucleotides not matched to a gene: 5. Looked up from germline, CDR1 is LNHDA and CDR2 is SQIVND (reference sequence). The CDR3 loop spans 13 amino acids. CDR3 amino acids: CASSIPGTGKAFF. The CDR3 DNA reads TGTGCCAGTAGTATCCCCGGGACAGGGAAAGCTTTCTTT.

The rearrangement uses TRBV5-4 and TRBJ2-3; D not certain. CDR1 SGHNT and CDR2 YYREEE come from the germline V gene (reference sequence). The V and J ends lost 3 bases and 2 bases respectively, with 13 bases between them. The CDR3 length is 15 residues. The CDR3 loop reads CASSSDTKTTDTQYF. Written as DNA, the CDR3 is TGTGCCAGCAGCTCGGATACTAAAACCACAGATACGCAGTATTTT.

This rearrangement joins TRBV7-2 to TRBJ2-7; maybe TRBD1 (6 bases). The CDR3 loop spans 13 amino acids. Germline V lookup: CDR1 SGHTA, CDR2 FQGNSA. Trimming took 5 bases from V and 5 from J, leaving 13 bases between them. CDR3 protein: CASSVPYRDEQYF. The CDR3 bases are TGTGCCAGCAGCGTTCCATACAGGGACGAGCAGTACTTC.

With regard to this clone: A read error may account for a junction end that differs from germline. The CDR3 spells CASREGRYSNQPQHF. The CDR3 bases are TGTGCCAGCAGAGAAGGGAGGTATAGCAATCAGCCCCAGCATTTT. The V and J genes are TRBV6-1 and TRBJ1-5; D call uncertain. This CDR3 has 15 amino acids. CDR1 is MNHNS, CDR2 SASEGT, per germline.

A word on this clone: Germline and junction disagree at one end, which may indicate a read error. This chain uses TRBV29-1 with TRBJ2-5; possibly TRBD1 for D (6 bases). The CDR3 is 13 residues long. Germline-derived CDR1 and CDR2 are SQVTM and ANQGSEA. The CDR3 region is CSVEAGAGQTQYF. The CDR3 DNA reads TGCAGCGTGGAAGCAGGGGCTGGACAGACCCAGTACTTC.

The gene calls are TRBV9 and TRBJ2-1; D is undetermined. V was shortened by 0 bases and J by 7 bases, with 11 bases between the two germline ends. From germline, CDR1 is SGDLS and CDR2 YYNGEE. The CDR3 covers 14 residues. CDR3 nucleotides: TGTGCCAGCAGCGTAGCCACAGCCCTTAATGAGCAGTTCTTC. Translating it yields CASSVATALNEQFF.

This clone is a singleton in its sample. V and J are TRBV5-1 and TRBJ2-6, with D perhaps TRBD1 (8 bases). Germline V CDR1 and CDR2: SGHRS, YFSETQ. The CDR3 spans 17 residues. Trimming removed 2 bases from V and 3 bases from J, with 15 bases in between. CDR3 sequence reads: CASSLRTGRVGANVLTF. CDR3 bases: TGCGCCAGCAGCTTACGGACAGGGAGGGTTGGGGCCAACGTCCTGACTTTC.

This chain links TRBV29-1 with TRBJ1-3; D is unclear. Trimming took off 5 bases at V and 0 bases at J, with 5 bases between the two ends. Germline V gives CDR1 SQVTM, CDR2 ANQGSEA. The CDR3 spans 12 residues. The CDR3 DNA reads TGCAGCGTTTTTATCTCTGGAAACACCATATATTTT. The encoded protein is CSVFISGNTIYF.

The chain recombines TRBV11-3 with TRBJ2-7, with a possible D match to TRBD1 (6 bases). Germline V gene data show CDR1 as SGHNT and CDR2 as YENEEA. The ends were cut back, 5 bases at V and 6 bases at J, with 14 bases in the middle. The CDR3 spans 13 residues. The DNA for the CDR3 is TGTGCCAGCAGCGTGGACAGTTCGAGCGAGCAGTACTTC. Translated, it gives CASSVDSSSEQYF. Combining the CDR3 with reference TRBV11-3 and TRBJ2-7 gives the whole variable domain EAGVVQSPRYKIIEKKQPVAFWCNPISGHNTLYWYLQNLGQGPELLIRYENEEAVDDSQLPKDRFSAERLKGVDSTLKIQPAELGDSAVYLCASSVDSSSEQYFGPGTRLTVT.

This clone was observed a few times. The chain links TRBV28 to TRBJ1-2; TRBD1 might be the D (6 bases). V was trimmed by 7 bases and J by 5 bases, leaving 14 bases between them. Germline assignment: CDR1 MDHEN and CDR2 SYDVKM. There are 13 residues in the CDR3. This CDR3 reads CASTWGGGYGYTF. The CDR3, as DNA: TGTGCCAGCACCTGGGGAGGGGGGTATGGCTACACCTTC.

This chain connects TRBV24-1 to TRBJ2-3; 9 bases align to TRBD2. The CDR3 contains 15 residues. Trimming cost V 8 bases and J 2 bases; bases outside gene matches: 7. Germline V CDR1 and CDR2: KGHDR, SFDVKD. The DNA for the CDR3 is TGTGCCACCACTAGCGGGGCGGGCAACACAGATACGCAGTATTTT. It specifies CATTSGAGNTDTQYF.

This clone appeared once. CDR3 sequence: CATSETGGFNEQFF. The CDR3 region has the DNA TGTGCCACCAGTGAAACAGGGGGCTTCAATGAGCAGTTCTTC. This sequence joins TRBV24-1 and TRBJ2-1, with 9 bases matching TRBD1. Per germline, CDR1 KGHDR and CDR2 SFDVKD. The CDR3 has 14 residues. Germline trimming cut 4 bases from V and 6 bases from J; bases unmatched to any gene: 3.

The chain carries TRBV6-2 or TRBV6-3 and TRBJ2-1; 10 bases fit TRBD1. In germline, CDR1 is MNHEY, CDR2 SVGEGT. The trim removed 6 bases at V and 4 bases at J, leaving 3 bases unmatched. The CDR3 totals 14 residues. The CDR3 sequence: CASSRGQGYNEQFF. CDR3 in DNA: TGTGCCAGCAGCCGGGGACAGGGGTACAATGAGCAGTTCTTC.

The V and J genes are TRBV6-6 and TRBJ1-6; 7 positions agree with TRBD1. Looked up from germline, CDR1 is MNHNY and CDR2 is SVGAGI (reference sequence). V gave up 5 bases and J gave up 2 bases; unmatched junction bases: 3. The CDR3 length is 15 residues. For the CDR3, the DNA is TGTGCCAGCAGTCCGAGGGGGCCCTATAATTCACCCCTCCACTTT. Its protein is CASSPRGPYNSPLHF.

J is TRBJ2-7 and V is TRBV5-1, with D possibly TRBD2 on 5 matching bases. This CDR3 is built from 11 residues. The germline gives CDR1 SGHRS, CDR2 YFSETQ. Trimming took 4 bases from V and 7 from J, leaving 9 bases between them. The CDR3 DNA is TGCGCCAGCAGCCATACGGGGGAGCAGTACTTC. Amino acid sequence: CASSHTGEQYF.

This clone has just one count. The chain couples TRBV18 to TRBJ1-1; weak D call: TRBD1 (6 bases). V shed 1 base and J shed 1 base, with 16 bases lying between them. The CDR3 covers 17 residues. CDR1 KGHSH and CDR2 LQKENI come from the germline V gene. In nucleotides, the CDR3 is TGTGCCAGCTCACCACTGGGGGCAGGGTCTGGGAACACTGAAGCTTTCTTT. This codes for CASSPLGAGSGNTEAFF.

The genes are TRBV3-1 (or the pseudogene TRBV3-2) and TRBJ1-5, with a possible D match to TRBD1 (6 bases). CDR1 is LGHDT, CDR2 YNNKEL, per germline (reference sequence). The CDR3 runs to 12 residues. With 6 bases removed from V and 7 bases from J, the gap between germline ends came to 10 bases. The CDR3 DNA reads TGTGCCAGCAGTACAGGGCACCAGCCCCAGCATTTT. Protein product: CASSTGHQPQHF.

This chain joins TRBV29-1 and TRBJ1-2; 7 bases map to TRBD1. V lost 4 bases to trimming and J lost 4 bases; unmatched junction nucleotides: 6. The CDR3 is made up of 13 amino acids. The germline V gene has CDR1 SQVTM and CDR2 ANQGSEA. The CDR3 DNA reads as TGCAGCGTTGGACAGGGTAGCGTCTATGGCTACACCTTC. Its translation is CSVGQGSVYGYTF.

The chain carries TRBV19 and TRBJ1-5; 7 bases are a match to TRBD1. In germline, CDR1 is LNHDA, CDR2 SQIVND (reference sequence). After removal of 5 bases from V and 1 base from J, the junction contained 5 bases not matched to a gene. The CDR3 covers 15 residues. The CDR3 reads CASSRDRESNQPQHF. The CDR3 DNA sequence: TGTGCCAGTAGTCGCGACAGGGAGAGCAATCAGCCCCAGCATTTT.

The chain couples TRBV7-2 to TRBJ2-5; 8 nucleotides align to TRBD2. Per the germline V gene, CDR1 is SGHTA and CDR2 is FQGNSA. J gave up 1 base and V 5 bases, and 6 bases lay outside the gene matches. The CDR3 totals 15 residues. The CDR3 coding sequence is TGTGCCAGCAGCGAACCTCGGGGGGGCCAAGAGACCCAGTACTTC. Residues: CASSEPRGGQETQYF.

This chain connects TRBV11-1 to TRBJ1-2; 10 bases align to TRBD1. This CDR3 contains 16 residues. Germline V gene lookup returns CDR1 SGHAT and CDR2 FQDESV (reference sequence). V was clipped by 5 bases and J by 4 bases; unmatched bases: 10. The CDR3 here is CASSPGDRGLLYGYTF. CDR3 DNA: TGTGCCAGCAGCCCGGGGGACAGGGGCCTACTCTATGGCTACACCTTC.

This clone appeared a few times. This chain connects TRBV18 to TRBJ1-3; D remains unclear. The CDR3 is 12 residues long. V lost 3 bases to trimming and J lost 8 bases, with 8 bases between them. Germline CDR1 reads KGHSH; CDR2 reads LQKENI. This CDR3 reads CASSPVGDTIYF. The CDR3 DNA is TGTGCCAGCTCACCCGTCGGAGACACCATATATTTT.

This clone has just a few counts. V is TRBV9 and J is TRBJ2-7, with no clear D. The germline gives CDR1 SGDLS, CDR2 YYNGEE. The V end was cut by 3 bases, the J end by 7 bases, with 17 bases between. The CDR3 contains 14 residues. CDR3 nucleotide sequence: TGTGCCAGCAGCGCTAAATTGGCGGCTGGGGAGCAGTACTTC. This encodes CASSAKLAAGEQYF.

The rearrangement uses TRBV6-5 and TRBJ2-3; D may be TRBD2 (6 bases). There are 14 residues in the CDR3. The germline V gene encodes CDR1 MNHEY and CDR2 SVGAGI. V lost 7 bases and J 2 bases, leaving 13 bases between the germline ends. As DNA, the CDR3 is TGTGCCAGCAAGGCTAGCGCCGACACAGATACGCAGTATTTT. Residues: CASKASADTDTQYF.

This clone was recorded a few times. CDR3 region: CASSLGVAGEGTDTQYF. Written as DNA, the CDR3 is TGTGCCAGCAGCTTAGGGGTAGCGGGAGAAGGCACAGATACGCAGTATTTT. The gene calls are TRBV11-3 and TRBJ2-3; 9 bases are shared with TRBD2. Germline V CDR1 and CDR2: SGHNT, YENEEA. CDR3 size: 17 residues. V dropped 1 base and J dropped 1; count of bases not matched to a gene: 6.

This rearrangement joins TRBV3-1 (or the pseudogene TRBV3-2) to TRBJ1-5, with D unclear. The CDR3 has 15 amino acids. Trimming took 1 base from V and 1 from J, leaving 8 bases between them. CDR1 LGHDT and CDR2 YNNKEL come from the germline V gene (reference sequence). The CDR3 region is CASSQGAISNQPQHF. DNA for the CDR3: TGTGCCAGCAGCCAAGGGGCAATCAGCAATCAGCCCCAGCATTTT.

The chain combines TRBV19 with TRBJ1-2; D is unclear. This CDR3 spans 15 amino acids. Germline V gene data show CDR1 as LNHDA and CDR2 as SQIVND (reference sequence). V shed 3 bases and J shed 6 bases, with 17 bases lying between them. The CDR3 sequence is CASSIFQFGRDGYTF. CDR3 bases: TGTGCCAGTAGTATCTTTCAGTTCGGCCGGGATGGCTACACCTTC.

The CDR3 coding sequence is TGTGCCAGCAGTTACTCGGGACAGGGAAACACTGAAGCTTTCTTT. Protein: CASSYSGQGNTEAFF. The chain couples TRBV6-6 to TRBJ1-1, with 9 bases aligning to TRBD1. The CDR3 consists of 15 residues. The V gene end was trimmed by 0 bases and the J gene end by 2 bases; junction bases not matched to a gene: 1. Germline V gene lookup returns CDR1 MNHNY and CDR2 SVGAGI (reference sequence).

This chain joins TRBV7-2 and TRBJ2-5; TRBD1 matches at 7 bases. J was trimmed by 1 base and V by 5 bases; bases with no gene match: 4. This CDR3 is 14 amino acids long. In germline, CDR1 is SGHTA, CDR2 FQGNSA. The CDR3 region is CASSPGQVQETQYF. CDR3 nucleotides: TGTGCCAGCAGCCCCGGACAGGTCCAAGAGACCCAGTACTTC.

The CDR3 bases are TGTGCCAGCAGCCAAGTAGGAGGGGAAAAACTGTTTTTT. This gives the protein CASSQVGGEKLFF. The rearrangement joins TRBV3-1 (or the pseudogene TRBV3-2) to TRBJ1-4; D call uncertain. The CDR3 loop spans 13 amino acids. The V end was cut by 1 base, the J end by 8 bases, with 8 bases between. Per germline, CDR1 LGHDT and CDR2 YNNKEL (reference sequence).

This clone appeared a few times. This chain uses TRBV7-7 with TRBJ2-5; 11 nucleotides match TRBD2. CDR1 is SSHAT, CDR2 FNYEAQ, per germline (reference sequence). J lost 3 bases, V lost 2 bases, and 2 bases had no gene match. This CDR3 has 15 amino acids. CDR3 amino acids: CASSLQLAGEETQYF. CDR3 nucleotides: TGTGCCAGCAGCTTACAACTAGCGGGAGAAGAGACCCAGTACTTC.

The chain links TRBV29-1 to TRBJ2-3; 10 nucleotides align to TRBD2. Trimming took 7 bases from V and 2 from J; bases not matched to a gene: 6. CDR1 is SQVTM, CDR2 ANQGSEA, per germline. The CDR3 runs 14 residues. The chain's CDR3 is CSAIAGGPTDTQYF. CDR3 sequence (DNA): TGCAGCGCAATAGCGGGGGGACCCACAGATACGCAGTATTTT.